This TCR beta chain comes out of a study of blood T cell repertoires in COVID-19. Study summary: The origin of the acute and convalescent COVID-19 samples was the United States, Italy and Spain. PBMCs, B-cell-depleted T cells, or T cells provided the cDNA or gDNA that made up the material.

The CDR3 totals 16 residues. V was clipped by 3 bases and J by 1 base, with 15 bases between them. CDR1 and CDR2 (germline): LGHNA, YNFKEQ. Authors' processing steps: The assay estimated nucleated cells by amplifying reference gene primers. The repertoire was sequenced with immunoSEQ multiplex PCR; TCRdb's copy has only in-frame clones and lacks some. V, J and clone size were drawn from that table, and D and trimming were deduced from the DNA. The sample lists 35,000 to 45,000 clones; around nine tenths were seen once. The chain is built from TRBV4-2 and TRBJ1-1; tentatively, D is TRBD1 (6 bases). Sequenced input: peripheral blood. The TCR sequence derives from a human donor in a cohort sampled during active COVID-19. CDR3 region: CASSHRTRGGNTEAFF. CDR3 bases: TGTGCCAGCAGCCACCGGACCAGGGGCGGGAACACTGAAGCTTTCTTT.